The subject of this entry is one T cell receptor beta chain. Its target is unknown. Produced via immunoSEQ multiplex PCR; TCRdb's table is partial and in-frame only. The table has more than 50,000 clones, 75% to 90% seen once. This CDR3 is built from 14 residues. The V and J ends lost 3 bases and 0 bases respectively, with 8 bases between them. Germline V gene sequence: CDR1 SGHRS, CDR2 YFSETQ. This entry comes from a study of OX40 agonist ivuxolimab in advanced cancers. The study's findings and limits: At doses 0.1 to 3.0 mg/kg, CD4+ and CD8+ clones expanded.

The sequence was obtained from an adult with an advanced solid tumor such as melanoma, head and neck, liver or kidney cancer. The sample was CD4+ or CD8+ T cells sorted from blood, taken in a trial of the OX40 agonist ivuxolimab. The chain couples TRBV5-1 to TRBJ2-3; D is undetermined. The CDR3 is CASSSPISTDTQYF. The CDR3 nucleotides read TGCGCCAGCAGCTCCCCGATTAGCACAGATACGCAGTATTTT.